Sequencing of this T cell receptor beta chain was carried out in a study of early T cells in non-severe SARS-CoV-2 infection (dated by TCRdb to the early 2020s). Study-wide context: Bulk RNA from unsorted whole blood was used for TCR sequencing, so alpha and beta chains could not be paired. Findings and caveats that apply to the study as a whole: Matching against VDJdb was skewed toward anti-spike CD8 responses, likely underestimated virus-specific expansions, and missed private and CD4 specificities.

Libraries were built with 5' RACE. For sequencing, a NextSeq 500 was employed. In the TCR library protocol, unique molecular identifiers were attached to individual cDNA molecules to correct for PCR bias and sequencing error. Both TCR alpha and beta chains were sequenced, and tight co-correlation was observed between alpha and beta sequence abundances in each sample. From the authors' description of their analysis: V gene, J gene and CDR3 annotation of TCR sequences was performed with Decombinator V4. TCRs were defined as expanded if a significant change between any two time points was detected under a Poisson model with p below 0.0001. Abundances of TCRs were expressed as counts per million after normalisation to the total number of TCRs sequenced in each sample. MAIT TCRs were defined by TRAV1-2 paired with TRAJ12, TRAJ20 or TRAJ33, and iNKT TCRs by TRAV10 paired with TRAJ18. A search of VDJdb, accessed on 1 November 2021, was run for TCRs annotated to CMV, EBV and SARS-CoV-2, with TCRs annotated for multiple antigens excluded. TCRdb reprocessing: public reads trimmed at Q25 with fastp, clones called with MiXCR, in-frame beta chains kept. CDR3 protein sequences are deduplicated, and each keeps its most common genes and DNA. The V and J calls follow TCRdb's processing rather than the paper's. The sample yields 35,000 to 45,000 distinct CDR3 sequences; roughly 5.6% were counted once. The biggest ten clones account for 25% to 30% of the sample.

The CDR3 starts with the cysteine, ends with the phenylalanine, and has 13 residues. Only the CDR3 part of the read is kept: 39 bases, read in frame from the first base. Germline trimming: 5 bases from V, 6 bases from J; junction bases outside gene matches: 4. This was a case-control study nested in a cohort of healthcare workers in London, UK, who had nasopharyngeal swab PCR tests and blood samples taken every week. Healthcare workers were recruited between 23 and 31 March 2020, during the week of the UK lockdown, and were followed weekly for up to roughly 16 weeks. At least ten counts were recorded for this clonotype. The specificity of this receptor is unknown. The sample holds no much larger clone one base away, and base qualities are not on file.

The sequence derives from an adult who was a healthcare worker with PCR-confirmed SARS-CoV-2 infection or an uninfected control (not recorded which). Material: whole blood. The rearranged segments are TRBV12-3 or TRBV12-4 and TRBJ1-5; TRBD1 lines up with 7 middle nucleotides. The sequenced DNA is TGTGCCAGCAGTACAGGGGACAGTCAGCCCCAGCATTTT. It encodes CASSTGDSQPQHF.